This TCR beta chain is drawn from a study of PD-1 blockade in classical Hodgkin lymphoma. Stated time point: newly diagnosed, previously untreated cHL patient sample. Magnetic negative selection purified CD4+ T cells from thawed PBMCs. Newly diagnosed classical Hodgkin lymphoma PBMCs, still untreated, provided the comparison samples. CDR3 length equals 14 residues. Trimming took 2 bases from V and 3 from J, leaving 12 bases between them. CDR1 and CDR2 from the germline V gene are SGHRS and YFSETQ. Measured with immunoSEQ multiplex PCR; TCRdb has only the in-frame clones, and not every one. The sample carries about 20,000 clones, approximately 83% recorded once.

The TCR sequence derives from a human donor with classical Hodgkin lymphoma. Sequencing was performed on CD4+ T cells from blood. The chain recombines TRBV5-1 with TRBJ2-7; D is possibly TRBD1 (6 bases). In DNA form, the CDR3 reads TGCGCCAGCAGCTTAGAACAGGGCTTCTACGAGCAGTACTTC. This gives the protein CASSLEQGFYEQYF.